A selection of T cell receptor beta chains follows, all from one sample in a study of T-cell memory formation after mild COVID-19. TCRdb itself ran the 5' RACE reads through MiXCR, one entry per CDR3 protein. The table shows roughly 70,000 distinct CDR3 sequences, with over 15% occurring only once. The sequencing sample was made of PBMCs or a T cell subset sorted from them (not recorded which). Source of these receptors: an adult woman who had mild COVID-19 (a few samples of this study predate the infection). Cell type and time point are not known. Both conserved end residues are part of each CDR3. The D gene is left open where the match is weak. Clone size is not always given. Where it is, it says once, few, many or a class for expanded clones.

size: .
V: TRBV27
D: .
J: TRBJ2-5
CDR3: CASSPRDTYQETQYF
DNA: TGTGCCAGCAGTCCCCGGGACACGTACCAAGAGACCCAGTACTTC

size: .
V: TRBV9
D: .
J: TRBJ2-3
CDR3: CASSVEGRSPDTQYF
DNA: TGTGCCAGCAGCGTAGAGGGGAGATCACCAGATACGCAGTATTTT

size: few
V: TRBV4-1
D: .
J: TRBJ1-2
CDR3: CASSQDTSRNYGYTF
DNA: TGCGCCAGCAGCCAAGATACTAGCAGGAACTATGGCTACACCTTC

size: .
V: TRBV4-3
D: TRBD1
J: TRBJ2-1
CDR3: CASSHGTGLNEQFF
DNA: TGCGCCAGCAGCCACGGGACAGGGTTGAATGAGCAGTTCTTC

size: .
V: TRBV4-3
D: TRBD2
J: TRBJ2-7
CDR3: CASSQGTSLTTYEQYF
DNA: TGCGCCAGCAGCCAAGGGACTAGTTTGACAACCTACGAGCAGTACTTC

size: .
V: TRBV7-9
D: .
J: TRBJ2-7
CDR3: CASSFPASYEQYF
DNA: TGTGCCAGCAGCTTTCCAGCCTCCTACGAGCAGTACTTC

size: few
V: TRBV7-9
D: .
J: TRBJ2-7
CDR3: CASSFPGAYEQYF
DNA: TGTGCCAGCAGCTTCCCAGGGGCCTACGAGCAGTACTTC

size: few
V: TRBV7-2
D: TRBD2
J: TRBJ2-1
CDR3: CASSLARASGNDEQFF
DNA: TGTGCCAGCAGCTTAGCGCGGGCTAGCGGGAACGATGAGCAGTTCTTC

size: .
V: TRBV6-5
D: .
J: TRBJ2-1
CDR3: CASSYSKIDEQFF
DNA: TGTGCCAGCAGTTACTCGAAGATTGATGAGCAGTTCTTC

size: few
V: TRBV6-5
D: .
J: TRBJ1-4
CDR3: CASSNDAAYEKLFF
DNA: TGTGCCAGCAGCAACGACGCGGCATATGAAAAACTGTTTTTT

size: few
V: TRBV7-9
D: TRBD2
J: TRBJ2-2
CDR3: CASSPGTSGSGNTGELFF
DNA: TGTGCCAGCAGCCCCGGGACTAGCGGGAGTGGGAACACCGGGGAGCTGTTTTTT

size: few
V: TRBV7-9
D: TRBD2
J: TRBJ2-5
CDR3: CASSYPLAAQETQYF
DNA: TGTGCCAGCAGCTACCCGCTAGCGGCCCAAGAGACCCAGTACTTC

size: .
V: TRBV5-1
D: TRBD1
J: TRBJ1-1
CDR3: CASSLGTGVNTEAFF
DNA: TGCGCCAGCAGCTTGGGGACAGGAGTGAACACTGAAGCTTTCTTT

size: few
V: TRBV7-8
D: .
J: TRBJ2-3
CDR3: CASSPGGVTTDTQYF
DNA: TGTGCCAGCAGCCCAGGGGGGGTCACCACAGATACGCAGTATTTT

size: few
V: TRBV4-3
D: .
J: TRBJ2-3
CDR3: CASSHGLGATDTQYF
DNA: TGCGCCAGCAGCCACGGTCTTGGGGCCACAGATACGCAGTATTTT

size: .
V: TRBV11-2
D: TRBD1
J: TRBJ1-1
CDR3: CASSLDPGQGRITEAFF
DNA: TGTGCCAGCAGCTTAGATCCGGGACAGGGACGCATCACTGAAGCTTTCTTT

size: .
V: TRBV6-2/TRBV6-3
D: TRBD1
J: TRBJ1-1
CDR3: CASSPREGAWYTEAFF
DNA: TGTGCCAGCAGTCCTCGGGAGGGGGCTTGGTACACTGAAGCTTTCTTT

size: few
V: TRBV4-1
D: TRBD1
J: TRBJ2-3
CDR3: CASSQGTGVADTQYF
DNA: TGCGCCAGCAGCCAAGGGACAGGGGTCGCAGATACGCAGTATTTT

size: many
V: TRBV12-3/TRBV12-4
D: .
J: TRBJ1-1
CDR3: CASRATTEAFF
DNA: TGTGCCAGCAGAGCGACCACTGAAGCTTTCTTT

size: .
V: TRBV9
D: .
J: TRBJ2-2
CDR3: CASSVAWMGEPNTGELFF
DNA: TGTGCCAGCAGCGTAGCGTGGATGGGAGAGCCGAACACCGGGGAGCTGTTTTTT

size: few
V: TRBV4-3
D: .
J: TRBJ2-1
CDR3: CASSQDADFSYNEQFF
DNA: TGCGCCAGCAGCCAAGACGCGGACTTTTCCTACAATGAGCAGTTCTTC

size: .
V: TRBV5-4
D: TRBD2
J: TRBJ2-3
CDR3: CASSPRGGKDTQYF
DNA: TGTGCCAGCAGCCCCCGGGGGGGCAAAGATACGCAGTATTTT

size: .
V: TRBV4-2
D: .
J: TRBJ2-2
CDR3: CASSQGWGAGELFF
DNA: TGTGCCAGCAGCCAAGGTTGGGGAGCCGGGGAGCTGTTTTTT

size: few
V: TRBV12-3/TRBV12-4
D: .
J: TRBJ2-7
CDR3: CASSLNRYYEQYF
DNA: TGTGCCAGCAGTTTAAACAGATACTACGAGCAGTACTTC

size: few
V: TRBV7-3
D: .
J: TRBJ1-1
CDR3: CASSLAPTGTEAFF
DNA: TGTGCCAGCAGCTTAGCACCCACAGGAACTGAAGCTTTCTTT

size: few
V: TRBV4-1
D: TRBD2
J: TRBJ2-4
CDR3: CASSQSGGSDKNIQYF
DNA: TGCGCCAGCAGCCAAAGCGGGGGGAGTGACAAAAACATTCAGTACTTC

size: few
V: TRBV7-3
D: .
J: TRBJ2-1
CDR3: CASSLGPGPNNEQFF
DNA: TGTGCCAGCAGCTTAGGCCCGGGCCCGAACAATGAGCAGTTCTTC

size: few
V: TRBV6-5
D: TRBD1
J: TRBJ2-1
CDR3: CASSYSTGSYNEQFF
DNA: TGTGCCAGCAGTTATTCGACAGGGAGTTACAATGAGCAGTTCTTC

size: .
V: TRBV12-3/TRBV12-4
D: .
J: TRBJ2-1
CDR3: CASSHSGAPPYNEQFF
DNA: TGTGCCAGCAGCCATTCAGGGGCTCCCCCCTACAATGAGCAGTTCTTC

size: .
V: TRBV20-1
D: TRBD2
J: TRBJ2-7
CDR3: CSARTLAGDYEQYF
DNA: TGCAGTGCTAGAACGCTAGCGGGGGATTACGAGCAGTACTTC

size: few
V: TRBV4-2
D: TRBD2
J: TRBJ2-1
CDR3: CASSHEAGGLGEQFF
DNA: TGTGCCAGCAGCCACGAAGCGGGGGGGCTTGGTGAGCAGTTCTTC

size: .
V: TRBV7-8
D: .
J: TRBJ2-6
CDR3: CASSLAAGTGANVLTF
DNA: TGTGCCAGCAGCTTAGCAGCAGGGACCGGGGCCAACGTCCTGACTTTC

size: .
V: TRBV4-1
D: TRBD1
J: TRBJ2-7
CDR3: CASSQGTGVYEQYF
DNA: TGCGCCAGCAGCCAAGGGACAGGGGTTTACGAGCAGTACTTC

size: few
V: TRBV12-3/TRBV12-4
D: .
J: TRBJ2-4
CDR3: CASSQEDIQYF
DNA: TGTGCCAGCAGTCAGGAAGACATTCAGTACTTC

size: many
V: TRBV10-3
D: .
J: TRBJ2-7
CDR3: CAISDQLTYEQYF
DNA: TGTGCCATCAGTGATCAACTTACCTACGAGCAGTACTTC

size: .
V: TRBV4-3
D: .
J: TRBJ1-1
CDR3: CASSQDREVVNTEAFF
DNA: TGCGCCAGCAGCCAAGATCGGGAGGTGGTGAACACTGAAGCTTTCTTT

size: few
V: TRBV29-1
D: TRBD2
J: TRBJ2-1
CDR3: CSAAVAGGDNEQFF
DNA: TGCAGCGCCGCCGTAGCGGGAGGCGACAATGAGCAGTTCTTC

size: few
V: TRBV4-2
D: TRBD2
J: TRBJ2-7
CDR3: CASSQGLADYEQYF
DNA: TGTGCCAGCAGCCAGGGACTAGCCGACTACGAGCAGTACTTC

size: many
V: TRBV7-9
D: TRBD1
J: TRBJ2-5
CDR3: CASRRTQGDQETQYF
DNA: TGTGCCAGCAGACGAACGCAGGGGGACCAAGAGACCCAGTACTTC

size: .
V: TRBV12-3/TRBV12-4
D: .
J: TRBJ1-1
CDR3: CASTVGGKAFF
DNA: TGTGCCAGCACCGTTGGAGGGAAAGCTTTCTTT

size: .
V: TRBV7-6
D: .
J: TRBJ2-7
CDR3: CASSPAGGPEQYF
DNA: TGTGCCAGCAGCCCTGCCGGGGGTCCCGAGCAGTACTTC

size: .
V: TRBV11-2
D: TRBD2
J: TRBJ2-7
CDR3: CASSLMGSGRSYEQYF
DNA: TGTGCCAGCAGCTTAATGGGAAGCGGGAGATCCTACGAGCAGTACTTC

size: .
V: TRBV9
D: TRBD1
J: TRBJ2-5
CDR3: CASSGQGRAGETQYF
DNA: TGTGCCAGCAGCGGACAGGGACGGGCTGGGGAGACCCAGTACTTC

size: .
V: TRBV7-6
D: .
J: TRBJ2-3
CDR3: CASSLGPTSTDTQYF
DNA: TGTGCCAGCAGCTTAGGACCGACGAGCACAGATACGCAGTATTTT

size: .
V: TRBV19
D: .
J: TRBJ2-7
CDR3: CASTPGPSRSYEQYF
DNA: TGTGCCAGTACCCCGGGACCCAGCCGATCCTACGAGCAGTACTTC

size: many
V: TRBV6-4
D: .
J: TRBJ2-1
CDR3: CASSDSAKGGYNEQFF
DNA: TGTGCCAGCAGTGACTCGGCCAAGGGGGGGTACAATGAGCAGTTCTTC

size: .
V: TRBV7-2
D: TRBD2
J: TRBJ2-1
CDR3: CASSLVTSGDEQFF
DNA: TGTGCCAGCAGCTTAGTCACTAGCGGCGATGAGCAGTTCTTC